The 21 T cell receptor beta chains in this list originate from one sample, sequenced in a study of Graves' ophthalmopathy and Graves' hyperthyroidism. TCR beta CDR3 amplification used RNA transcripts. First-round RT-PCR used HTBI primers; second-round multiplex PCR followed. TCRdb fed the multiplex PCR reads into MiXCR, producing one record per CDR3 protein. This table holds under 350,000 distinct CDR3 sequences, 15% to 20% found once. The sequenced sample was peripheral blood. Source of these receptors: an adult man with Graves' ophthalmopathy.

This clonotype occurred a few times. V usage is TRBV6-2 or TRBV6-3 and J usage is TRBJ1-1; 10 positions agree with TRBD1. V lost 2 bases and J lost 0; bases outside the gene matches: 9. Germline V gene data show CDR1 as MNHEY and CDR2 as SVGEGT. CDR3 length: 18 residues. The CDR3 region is CASSYAGQGMGMNTEAFF. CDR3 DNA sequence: TGTGCCAGCAGTTACGCGGGACAGGGGATGGGGATGAACACTGAAGCTTTCTTT.

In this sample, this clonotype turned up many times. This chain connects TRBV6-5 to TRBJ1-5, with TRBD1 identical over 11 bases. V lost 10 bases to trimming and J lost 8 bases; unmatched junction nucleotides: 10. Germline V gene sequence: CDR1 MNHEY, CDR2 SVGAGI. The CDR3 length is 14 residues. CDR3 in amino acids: CATSGQGASEPQHF. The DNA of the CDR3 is TGTGCCACGTCAGGACAGGGGGCGTCGGAGCCCCAGCATTTT.

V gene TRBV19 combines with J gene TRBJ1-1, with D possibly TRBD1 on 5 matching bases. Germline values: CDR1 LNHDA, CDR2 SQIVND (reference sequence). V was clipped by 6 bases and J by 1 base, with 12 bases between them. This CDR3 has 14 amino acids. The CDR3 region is CASSDRGSNTEAFF. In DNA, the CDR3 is TGTGCCAGTAGCGACCGGGGGTCGAACACTGAAGCTTTCTTT.

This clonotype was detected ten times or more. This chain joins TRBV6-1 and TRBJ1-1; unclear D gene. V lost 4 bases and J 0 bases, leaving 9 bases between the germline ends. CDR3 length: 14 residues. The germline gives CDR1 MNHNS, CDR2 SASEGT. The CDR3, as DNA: TGTGCCAGCAGTGGGAACGGAATGAACACTGAAGCTTTCTTT. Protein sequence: CASSGNGMNTEAFF.

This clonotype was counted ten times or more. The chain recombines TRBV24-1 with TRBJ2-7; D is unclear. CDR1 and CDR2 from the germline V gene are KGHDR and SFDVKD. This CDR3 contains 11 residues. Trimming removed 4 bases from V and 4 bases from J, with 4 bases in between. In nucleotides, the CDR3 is TGTGCCACCAGTGAGGGGTACGAGCAGTACTTC. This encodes CATSEGYEQYF.

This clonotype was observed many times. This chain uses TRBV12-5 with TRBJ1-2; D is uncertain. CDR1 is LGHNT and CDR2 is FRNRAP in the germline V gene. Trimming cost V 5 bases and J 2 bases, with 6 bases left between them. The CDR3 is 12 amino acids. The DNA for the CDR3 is TGTGCTAGTGGTGAAGGGAACTATGGCTACACCTTC. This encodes CASGEGNYGYTF.

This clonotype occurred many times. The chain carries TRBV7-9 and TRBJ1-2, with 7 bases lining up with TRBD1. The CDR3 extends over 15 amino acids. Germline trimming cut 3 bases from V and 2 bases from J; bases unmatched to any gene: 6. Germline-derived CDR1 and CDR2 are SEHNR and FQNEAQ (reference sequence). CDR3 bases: TGTGCCAGCAGCTTGGCGGGACAGTCGAACTATGGCTACACCTTC. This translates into CASSLAGQSNYGYTF.

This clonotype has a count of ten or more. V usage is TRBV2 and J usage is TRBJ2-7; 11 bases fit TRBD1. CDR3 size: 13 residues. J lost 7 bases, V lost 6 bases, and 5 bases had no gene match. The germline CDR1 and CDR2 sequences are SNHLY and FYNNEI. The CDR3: CASSGQGAGEQYF. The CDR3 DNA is TGTGCCAGCAGCGGACAGGGGGCGGGAGAGCAGTACTTC.

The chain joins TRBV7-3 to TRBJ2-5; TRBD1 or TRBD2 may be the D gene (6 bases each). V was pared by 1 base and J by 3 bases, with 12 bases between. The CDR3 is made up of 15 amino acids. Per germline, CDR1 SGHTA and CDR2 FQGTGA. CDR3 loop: CASSLMGGGEETQYF. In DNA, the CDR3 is TGTGCCAGCAGCTTAATGGGGGGCGGTGAAGAGACCCAGTACTTC. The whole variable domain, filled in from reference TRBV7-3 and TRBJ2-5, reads GAGVSQTPSNKVTEKGKYVELRCDPISGHTALYWYRQSLGQGPEFLIYFQGTGAADDSGLPNDRFFAVRPEGSVSTLKIQRTERGDSAVYLCASSLMGGGEETQYFGPGTRLLVL.

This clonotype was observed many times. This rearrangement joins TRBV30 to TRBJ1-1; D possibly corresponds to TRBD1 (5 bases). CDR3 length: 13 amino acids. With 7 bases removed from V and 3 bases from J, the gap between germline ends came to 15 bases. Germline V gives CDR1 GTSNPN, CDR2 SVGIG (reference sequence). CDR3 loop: CASLRVGDTEAFF. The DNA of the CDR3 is TGTGCCTCCCTTCGGGTGGGGGACACTGAAGCTTTCTTT.

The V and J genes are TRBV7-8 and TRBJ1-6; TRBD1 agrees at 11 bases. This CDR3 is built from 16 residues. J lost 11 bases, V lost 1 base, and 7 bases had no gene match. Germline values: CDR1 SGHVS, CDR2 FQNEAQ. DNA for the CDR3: TGTGCCAGCAGCTTAGGGACAGGGGGCGCTTGGGCACCCCTCCACTTT. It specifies CASSLGTGGAWAPLHF.

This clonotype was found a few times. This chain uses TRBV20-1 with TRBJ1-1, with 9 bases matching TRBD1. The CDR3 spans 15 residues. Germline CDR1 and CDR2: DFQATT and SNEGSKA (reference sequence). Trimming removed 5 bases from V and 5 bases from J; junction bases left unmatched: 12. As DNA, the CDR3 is TGCAGTGCTCCCCGAGGGGACAGGGCTGGAACTGAAGCTTTCTTT. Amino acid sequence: CSAPRGDRAGTEAFF.

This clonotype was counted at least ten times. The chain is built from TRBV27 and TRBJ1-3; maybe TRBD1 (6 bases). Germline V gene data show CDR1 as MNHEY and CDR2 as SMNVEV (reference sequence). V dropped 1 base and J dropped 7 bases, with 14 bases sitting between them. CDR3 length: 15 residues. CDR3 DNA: TGTGCCAGCAGTTTATGGGGGCAGCCCCGCAACACCATATATTTT. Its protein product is CASSLWGQPRNTIYF.

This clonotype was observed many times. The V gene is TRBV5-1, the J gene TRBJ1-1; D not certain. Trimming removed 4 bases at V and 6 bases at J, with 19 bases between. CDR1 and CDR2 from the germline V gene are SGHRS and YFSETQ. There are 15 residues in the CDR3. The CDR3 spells CASSPDPTALSEAFF. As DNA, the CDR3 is TGCGCCAGCAGCCCGGACCCTACCGCCCTCTCTGAAGCTTTCTTT.

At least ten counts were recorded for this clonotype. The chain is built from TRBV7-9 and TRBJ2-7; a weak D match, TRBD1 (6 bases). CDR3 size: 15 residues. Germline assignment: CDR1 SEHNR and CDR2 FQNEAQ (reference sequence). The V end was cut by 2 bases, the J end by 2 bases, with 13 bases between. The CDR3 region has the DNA TGTGCCAGCAGCTTATCTGGGGGCAGCCCCTACGAGCAGTACTTC. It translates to CASSLSGGSPYEQYF. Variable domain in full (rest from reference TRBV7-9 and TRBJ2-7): DTGVSQNPRHKITKRGQNVTFRCDPISEHNRLYWYRQTLGQGPEFLTYFQNEAQLEKSRLLSDRFSAERPKGSFSTLEIQRTEQGDSAMYLCASSLSGGSPYEQYFGPGTRLTVT.

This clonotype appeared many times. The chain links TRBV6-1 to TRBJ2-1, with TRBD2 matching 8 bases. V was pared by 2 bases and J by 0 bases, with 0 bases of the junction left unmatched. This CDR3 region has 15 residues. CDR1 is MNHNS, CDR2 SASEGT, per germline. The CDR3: CASSELAGSYNEQFF. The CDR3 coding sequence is TGTGCCAGCAGTGAACTAGCGGGCTCCTACAATGAGCAGTTCTTC.

The CDR3 DNA reads as TGTGCCACCAGCAGAGAAAGCCAGGGCCAAGAGACCCAGTACTTC. Translated: CATSRESQGQETQYF. V gene TRBV15 combines with J gene TRBJ2-5; a weak D match, TRBD1 (5 bases). The CDR3 has 15 amino acids. Germline CDR1 reads LNHNV; CDR2 reads YYDKDF (reference sequence). Trimming pared 0 bases from V and 1 base from J, leaving 9 bases between.

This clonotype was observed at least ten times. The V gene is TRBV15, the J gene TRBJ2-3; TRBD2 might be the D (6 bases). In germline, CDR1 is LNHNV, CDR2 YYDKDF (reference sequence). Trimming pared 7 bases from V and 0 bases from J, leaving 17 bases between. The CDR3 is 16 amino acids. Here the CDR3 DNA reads TGTGCCACCAACGCAGCTACTAGCTCTAGCACAGATACGCAGTATTTT. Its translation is CATNAATSSSTDTQYF.

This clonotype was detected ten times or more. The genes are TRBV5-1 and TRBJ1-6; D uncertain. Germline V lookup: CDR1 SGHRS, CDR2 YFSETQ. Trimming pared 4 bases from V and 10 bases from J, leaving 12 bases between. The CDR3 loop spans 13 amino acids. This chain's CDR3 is CASSLTQYSPLHF. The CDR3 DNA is TGCGCCAGCAGCCTAACACAATACTCACCCCTCCACTTT.

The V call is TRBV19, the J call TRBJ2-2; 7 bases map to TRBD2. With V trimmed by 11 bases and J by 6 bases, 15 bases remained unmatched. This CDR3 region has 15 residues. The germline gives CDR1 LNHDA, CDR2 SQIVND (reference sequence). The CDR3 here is CAARGEGWGAGELFF. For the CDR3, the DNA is TGTGCCGCCCGAGGGGAGGGTTGGGGCGCCGGGGAGCTGTTTTTT.

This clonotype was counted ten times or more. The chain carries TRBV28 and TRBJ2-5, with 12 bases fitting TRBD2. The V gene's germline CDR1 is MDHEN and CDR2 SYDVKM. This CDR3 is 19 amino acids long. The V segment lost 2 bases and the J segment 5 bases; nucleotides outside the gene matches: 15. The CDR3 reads CASSLGLAGGPDSAETQYF. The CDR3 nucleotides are TGTGCCAGCAGTTTAGGGCTAGCGGGGGGGCCGGATTCGGCGGAGACCCAGTACTTC.